Following are 28 T cell receptor beta chains from one sample sequenced in a study of cytomegalovirus exposure and HLA in healthy donors. Amplification used 60 Vbeta primers and 13 Jbeta primers. Using immunoSEQ multiplex PCR, the repertoire was profiled, and TCRdb retains in-frame clones only, with some absent. The profile covers about 160,000 clones, with 65% to 80% appearing a single time and 7% taken by the ten largest. Sequencing was carried out using PBMCs. These receptors came from a woman between 35 and 50 years old in good health and CMV-seropositive.

This sequence joins TRBV10-1 and TRBJ2-3; D possibly corresponds to TRBD1 (5 bases). Trimming pared 2 bases from V and 3 bases from J, leaving 12 bases between. CDR1 WNHNN and CDR2 SYGVQD come from the germline V gene (reference sequence). This CDR3 has 15 amino acids. The CDR3 region is CASSEGQGGTDTQYF. The CDR3 DNA follows: TGCGCCAGCAGTGAGGGCCAGGGTGGAACAGATACGCAGTATTTT.

The V call is TRBV19, the J call TRBJ1-4; D is uncertain. The CDR3 loop spans 13 amino acids. CDR1 is LNHDA, CDR2 SQIVND, per germline (reference sequence). The V gene lost 3 bases and the J gene lost 3 bases, with 5 bases spanning the gap. The CDR3 DNA follows: TGTGCCAGTAGTATCTCGGCTAATGAAAAACTGTTTTTT. Amino acid sequence: CASSISANEKLFF.

The chain carries TRBV29-1 and TRBJ2-5, with D possibly matching TRBD2 (7 bases). The CDR3 totals 15 residues. Trimming left V 0 bases short and J 9 bases short, with 20 bases between. CDR1 is SQVTM and CDR2 is ANQGSEA in the germline V gene. CDR3 bases: TGCAGCGTTGAAGATCTGGGGGGGGCAATTGCGGCCCAGTACTTC. This gives the protein CSVEDLGGAIAAQYF. Supplemented by reference TRBV29-1 and TRBJ2-5, the full variable domain reads SAVISQKPSRDICQRGTSLTIQCQVDSQVTMMFWYRQQPGQSLTLIATANQGSEATYESGFVIDKFPISRPNLTFSTLTVSNMSPEDSSIYLCSVEDLGGAIAAQYFGPGTRLLVL.

This clone occurred once. The chain carries TRBV12-5 and TRBJ1-1; TRBD1 agrees at 10 bases. Germline CDR1 is LGHNT and CDR2 is FRNRAP. The junction had 3 bases not matched to a gene; V was cut back by 6 bases and J by 2 bases. The length of the CDR3 is 14 residues. CDR3 in amino acids: CASGTGGPNTEAFF. The DNA for the CDR3 is TGTGCTAGTGGGACAGGGGGCCCAAACACTGAAGCTTTCTTT.

The chain is built from TRBV6-1 and TRBJ2-2; no clear D gene. V was cut by 3 bases and J by 6 bases, with 8 bases left in between. The CDR3 is made up of 13 amino acids. Germline V lookup: CDR1 MNHNS, CDR2 SASEGT. CDR3 region: CASSDTVPGELFF. CDR3 coding DNA: TGTGCCAGCAGTGACACGGTCCCCGGGGAGCTGTTTTTT.

The chain uses TRBV15 and TRBJ2-1; 8 positions agree with TRBD1. V trimming: 3 bases; J trimming: 8 bases; junction bases outside the gene matches: 9. CDR1 is LNHNV, CDR2 YYDKDF, per germline (reference sequence). The CDR3 runs to 15 residues. The DNA of the CDR3 is TGTGCCACCAGCAGCGGACAGGGAGGTGCCTATGAGCAGTTCTTC. Translated, it gives CATSSGQGGAYEQFF.

The rearrangement links TRBV5-1 to TRBJ2-7; 11 nucleotides line up with TRBD1. Losses at the gene ends were 1 base for V and 5 bases for J; bases not matched to a gene: 8. Germline CDR1 is SGHRS and CDR2 is YFSETQ. The CDR3 is made up of 16 amino acids. The CDR3: CASSLSGQGAKNEQYF. The CDR3 nucleotides are TGCGCCAGCAGCTTGTCTGGACAGGGGGCTAAGAACGAGCAGTACTTC.

The V and J genes are TRBV6-1 and TRBJ1-1; D gene ambiguous. This CDR3 contains 14 residues. Trimming shortened V by 7 bases and J by 1 base, and 13 bases separated the two germline ends. From germline, CDR1 is MNHNS and CDR2 SASEGT. The CDR3 DNA reads TGTGCCAGCACCGCATCGGACTGGAACACTGAAGCTTTCTTT. It translates to CASTASDWNTEAFF.

The V call is TRBV7-8, the J call TRBJ2-7; perhaps TRBD2 as D (5 bases). Germline CDR1 is SGHVS and CDR2 is FQNEAQ. The CDR3 sequence is 15 residues long. V was cut by 0 bases and J by 2 bases, with 11 bases left in between. CDR3 sequence (DNA): TGTGCCAGCAGCTTAGCGCGGGTTAGGCCCTACGAGCAGTACTTC. Translation: CASSLARVRPYEQYF.

J is TRBJ1-1 and V is TRBV6-5; the D gene is possibly TRBD1 (5 bases). This CDR3 has 11 amino acids. The germline V and J ends were trimmed by 4 bases and 8 bases, with 8 bases remaining between them. Per the germline V gene, CDR1 is MNHEY and CDR2 is SVGAGI. The CDR3 protein is CASSSTVEAFF. In DNA, the CDR3 is TGTGCCAGCAGTTCGACAGTAGAAGCTTTCTTT.

The chain recombines TRBV11-2 with TRBJ1-3; D not certain. From germline, CDR1 is SGHAT and CDR2 FQNNGV. The CDR3 spans 16 residues. Between the trimmed V and J ends, which lost 5 bases and 2 bases, there was a span of 16 bases. DNA of the CDR3: TGTGCCAGCAGCAGAGACATCAGATTAGCTGGAAACACCATATATTTT. Amino acids: CASSRDIRLAGNTIYF.

The chain carries TRBV27 and TRBJ2-3, with a possible D match to TRBD1 (6 bases). The CDR3 has 15 amino acids. Trimming took 5 bases from V and 0 from J, leaving 12 bases between them. Germline V gene sequence: CDR1 MNHEY, CDR2 SMNVEV (reference sequence). The CDR3 reads CASSPRGYSTDTQYF. The CDR3 coding sequence is TGTGCCAGCAGTCCAAGGGGGTATAGCACAGATACGCAGTATTTT.

The chain links TRBV5-4 to TRBJ2-7, with D unclear. CDR3 length equals 14 residues. Germline V gene sequence: CDR1 SGHNT, CDR2 YYREEE (reference sequence). The V end lost 0 bases, the J end lost 0 bases, and 7 bases lay between the germline ends. CDR3 sequence (DNA): TGTGCCAGCAGCTTGGCGGCGGACTCCTACGAGCAGTACTTC. Translation gives CASSLAADSYEQYF.

The chain employs TRBV30 and TRBJ2-7, with TRBD2 matching 11 bases. V was pared by 2 bases and J by 6 bases, with 6 bases of the junction left unmatched. CDR1 is GTSNPN, CDR2 SVGIG, per germline (reference sequence). The CDR3 consists of 14 residues. Written as DNA, the CDR3 is TGTGCCTGGAGTTCTAGCGGGGGGCTTCGCGAGCAGTACTTC. Its protein product is CAWSSSGGLREQYF.

The chain couples TRBV28 to TRBJ1-1; the match to TRBD1 covers 10 bases. CDR1 and CDR2 from the germline V gene are MDHEN and SYDVKM. The CDR3 loop spans 18 amino acids. The ends lost 4 bases at V and 4 bases at J; junction bases unmatched: 15. The CDR3 spells CASSSDRGRQKLGTEAFF. The CDR3 region has the DNA TGTGCCAGCAGTTCCGACAGGGGGCGGCAGAAGTTGGGCACTGAAGCTTTCTTT.

The chain combines TRBV4-1 with TRBJ1-1, with D possibly being TRBD1 (6 bases). The germline V and J ends were trimmed by 4 bases and 3 bases, with 12 bases remaining between them. In germline, CDR1 is MGHRA, CDR2 YSYEKL. The CDR3 is made up of 14 amino acids. In DNA form, the CDR3 reads TGCGCCAGCAGCCTCGGACAGTCCGACACTGAAGCTTTCTTT. This gives the protein CASSLGQSDTEAFF.

This chain uses TRBV30 with TRBJ2-2; no reliable D call. CDR1 is GTSNPN and CDR2 is SVGIG in the germline V gene (reference sequence). Trimming stripped 4 bases from V and 0 bases from J, with 9 bases between. This CDR3 spans 14 amino acids. The CDR3 bases are TGTGCCTGGAATTTACAGTCGAACACCGGGGAGCTGTTTTTT. The encoded protein is CAWNLQSNTGELFF.

The chain recombines TRBV6-1 with TRBJ1-2; 7 positions agree with TRBD1. This CDR3 is built from 16 residues. Trimming cost V 4 bases and J 4 bases; bases outside gene matches: 12. Germline CDR1 reads MNHNS; CDR2 reads SASEGT. CDR3 nucleotides: TGTGCCAGCAGTGGCATACAGGGGAAAGTAGGCTATGGCTACACCTTC. This codes for CASSGIQGKVGYGYTF.

The sample holds a few counts of this clone. V is TRBV25-1 and J is TRBJ1-3; no clear D gene. Germline V CDR1 and CDR2: MGHDK, SYGVNS. V gave up 4 bases and J gave up 4 bases, with 11 bases separating them. The CDR3 covers 14 residues. This CDR3 is CASSVLGTGNTIYF. CDR3 DNA: TGTGCCAGCAGTGTCCTAGGTACCGGAAACACCATATATTTT.

The rearrangement joins TRBV30 to TRBJ1-2, with D possibly matching TRBD1 (5 bases). Germline V lookup: CDR1 GTSNPN, CDR2 SVGIG (reference sequence). This CDR3 has 12 amino acids. V lost 5 bases and J 3 bases, leaving 10 bases between the germline ends. The CDR3 loop is CAWLGVYYGYTF. In DNA form, the CDR3 reads TGTGCCTGGTTAGGGGTGTACTATGGCTACACCTTC.

This clone was counted once. This sequence joins TRBV9 and TRBJ2-7, with 8 bases lining up with TRBD1. From germline, CDR1 is SGDLS and CDR2 YYNGEE. The CDR3 has 13 residues. Trimming at V came to 3 bases and at J to 7 bases, leaving 6 bases not matched to a gene. The CDR3 nucleotides read TGTGCCAGCAGCGCGGGCGACAGGGGTGAGCAGTACTTC. Protein: CASSAGDRGEQYF.

The chain combines TRBV27 with TRBJ2-1, with 7 nucleotides matching TRBD2. CDR1 MNHEY and CDR2 SMNVEV come from the germline V gene (reference sequence). V gave up 5 bases and J gave up 3 bases; unmatched junction bases: 7. The CDR3 spans 15 residues. Here the CDR3 reads CASSPGRGFYNEQFF. The CDR3 nucleotides read TGTGCCAGCAGTCCTGGGAGGGGCTTCTACAATGAGCAGTTCTTC.

The genes are TRBV4-1 and TRBJ1-5; D not resolved. Germline V gene data show CDR1 as MGHRA and CDR2 as YSYEKL. The ends were cut back, 0 bases at V and 0 bases at J, with 3 bases in the middle. This CDR3 contains 14 residues. The CDR3 DNA is TGCGCCAGCAGCCAAGACAGTAGCAATCAGCCCCAGCATTTT. Translation gives CASSQDSSNQPQHF.

The rearrangement joins TRBV6-1 to TRBJ1-2; D is undetermined. CDR1 is MNHNS, CDR2 SASEGT, per germline. V lost 2 bases and J lost 5, with 21 bases in between. CDR3 size: 17 residues. The CDR3 is CASSEFFNGPLQYGYTF. The CDR3, as DNA: TGTGCCAGCAGTGAATTTTTTAACGGCCCGCTACAGTATGGCTACACCTTC.

Concerning this clone: At one of its ends the junction is not consistent with the germline gene, which may arise from a read error. This chain links TRBV7-9 with TRBJ2-7; 10 bases match TRBD2. Germline assignment: CDR1 SEHNR and CDR2 FQNEAQ (reference sequence). The CDR3 sequence is 14 residues long. The CDR3 DNA reads as TGTGCCAGCAGCCTAGCGGGGGCCGGGTACGAGCAGTACTTC. Protein product: CASSLAGAGYEQYF.

The chain uses TRBV7-3 and TRBJ2-3, with D possibly TRBD2 on 6 matching bases. Trimming shortened V by 6 bases and J by 8 bases, and 12 bases separated the two germline ends. Germline loops: CDR1 SGHTA, CDR2 FQGTGA. CDR3 length: 12 amino acids. This CDR3 reads CASSFSGGTQYF. The CDR3 DNA follows: TGTGCCAGCAGTTTCTCCGGGGGTACGCAGTATTTT.

This rearrangement joins TRBV30 to TRBJ1-6; D possibly corresponds to TRBD1 (5 bases). The length of the CDR3 is 13 residues. The germline V and J ends were trimmed by 3 bases and 8 bases, with 11 bases remaining between them. Looked up from germline, CDR1 is GTSNPN and CDR2 is SVGIG (reference sequence). CDR3 nucleotide sequence: TGTGCCTGGAGAGGGGTACGGGATTCACCCCTCCACTTT. Translating it yields CAWRGVRDSPLHF.

The chain uses TRBV30 and TRBJ1-1, with D hard to call. The germline CDR1 and CDR2 sequences are GTSNPN and SVGIG (reference sequence). The CDR3 loop spans 11 amino acids. The V gene lost 4 bases and the J gene lost 3 bases, with 6 bases spanning the gap. CDR3 loop: CAWISYTEAFF. CDR3 DNA sequence: TGTGCCTGGATCTCGTACACTGAAGCTTTCTTT.